This TCR beta chain appears in the sequencing data of a study of blood T cell repertoires in COVID-19. Unmatched junction bases numbered 2, after V lost 5 bases and J lost 4 bases. CDR1 and CDR2 from the germline V gene are MNHEY and SMNVEV (reference sequence). The CDR3 runs 14 residues. This table comes from immunoSEQ multiplex PCR, and its TCRdb copy is limited to in-frame clones, with some not included. The table lists roughly 300,000 clones, more than 70% of them singletons. The clonotype originates from a woman between 50 and 59 years old with acute or convalescent COVID-19. The rearrangement joins TRBV27 to TRBJ2-7; 13 nucleotides line up with TRBD2. The sequencing input was peripheral blood. CDR3 protein: CASSTSGRVYEQYF. In nucleotides, the CDR3 is TGTGCCAGCAGTACTAGCGGGAGGGTGTACGAGCAGTACTTC.